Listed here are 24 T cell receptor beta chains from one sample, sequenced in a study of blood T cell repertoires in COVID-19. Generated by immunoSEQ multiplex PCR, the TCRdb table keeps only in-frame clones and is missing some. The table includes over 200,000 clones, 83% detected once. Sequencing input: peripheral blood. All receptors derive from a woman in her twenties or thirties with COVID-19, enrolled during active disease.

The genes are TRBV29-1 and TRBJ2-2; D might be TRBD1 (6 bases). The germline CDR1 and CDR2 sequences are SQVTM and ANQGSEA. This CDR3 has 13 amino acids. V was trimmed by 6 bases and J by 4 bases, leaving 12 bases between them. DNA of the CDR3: TGCAGCGTCCCCACAGGGTCCACCGGGGAGCTGTTTTTT. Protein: CSVPTGSTGELFF.

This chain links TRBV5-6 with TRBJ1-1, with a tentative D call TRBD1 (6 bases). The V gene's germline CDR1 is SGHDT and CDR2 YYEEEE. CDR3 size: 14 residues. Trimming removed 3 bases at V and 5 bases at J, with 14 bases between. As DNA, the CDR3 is TGTGCCAGCAGCTCCCAGGGGCTAAGAACTGAAGCTTTCTTT. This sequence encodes CASSSQGLRTEAFF.

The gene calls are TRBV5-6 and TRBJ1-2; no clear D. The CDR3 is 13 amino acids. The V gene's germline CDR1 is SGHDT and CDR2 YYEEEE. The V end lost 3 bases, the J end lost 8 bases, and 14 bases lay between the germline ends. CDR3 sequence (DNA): TGTGCCAGCAGCTCGACTTACTATACAGGCTACACCTTC. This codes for CASSSTYYTGYTF. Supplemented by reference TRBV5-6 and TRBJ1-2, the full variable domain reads DAGVTQSPTHLIKTRGQQVTLRCSPKSGHDTVSWYQQALGQGPQFIFQYYEEEERQRGNFPDRFSGHQFPNYSSELNVNALLLGDSALYLCASSSTYYTGYTFGSGTRLTVV.

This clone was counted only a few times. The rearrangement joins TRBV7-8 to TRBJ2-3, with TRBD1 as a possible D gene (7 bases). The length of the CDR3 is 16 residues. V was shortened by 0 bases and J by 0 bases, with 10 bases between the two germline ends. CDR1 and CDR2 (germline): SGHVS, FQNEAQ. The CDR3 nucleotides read TGTGCCAGCAGCTTAGCGACAGGGACTAGCACAGATACGCAGTATTTT. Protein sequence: CASSLATGTSTDTQYF.

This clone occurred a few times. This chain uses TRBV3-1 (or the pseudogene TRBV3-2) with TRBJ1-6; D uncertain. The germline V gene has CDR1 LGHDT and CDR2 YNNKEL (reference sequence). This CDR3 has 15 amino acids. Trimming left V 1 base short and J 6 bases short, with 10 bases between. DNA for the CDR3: TGTGCCAGCAGCCAAGGGCGGGGAGGTAATTCACCCCTCCACTTT. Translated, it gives CASSQGRGGNSPLHF.

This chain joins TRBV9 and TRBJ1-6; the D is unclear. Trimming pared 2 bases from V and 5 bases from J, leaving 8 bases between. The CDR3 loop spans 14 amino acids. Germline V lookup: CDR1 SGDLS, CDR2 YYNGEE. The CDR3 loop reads CASSVGRDNSPLHF. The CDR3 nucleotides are TGTGCCAGCAGCGTGGGGAGAGATAATTCACCCCTCCACTTT.

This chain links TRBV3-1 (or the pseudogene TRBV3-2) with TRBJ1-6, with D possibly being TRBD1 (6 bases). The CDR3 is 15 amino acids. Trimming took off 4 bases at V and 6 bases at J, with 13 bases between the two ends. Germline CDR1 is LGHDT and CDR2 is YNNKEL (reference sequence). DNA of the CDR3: TGTGCCAGCAGCCTCCGAGGGGGGGGTAATTCACCCCTCCACTTT. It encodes CASSLRGGGNSPLHF.

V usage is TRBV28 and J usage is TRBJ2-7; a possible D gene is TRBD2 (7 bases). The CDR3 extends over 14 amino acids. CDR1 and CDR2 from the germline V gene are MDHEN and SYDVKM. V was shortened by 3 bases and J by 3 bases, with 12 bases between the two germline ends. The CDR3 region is CASSFGGANYEQYF. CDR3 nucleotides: TGTGCCAGCAGTTTTGGGGGGGCGAACTACGAGCAGTACTTC.

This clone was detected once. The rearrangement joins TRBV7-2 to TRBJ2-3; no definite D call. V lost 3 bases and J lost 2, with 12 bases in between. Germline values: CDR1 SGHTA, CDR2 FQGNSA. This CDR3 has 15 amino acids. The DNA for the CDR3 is TGTGCCAGCAGCTTCTCAGCGATTTTCACAGATACGCAGTATTTT. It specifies CASSFSAIFTDTQYF.

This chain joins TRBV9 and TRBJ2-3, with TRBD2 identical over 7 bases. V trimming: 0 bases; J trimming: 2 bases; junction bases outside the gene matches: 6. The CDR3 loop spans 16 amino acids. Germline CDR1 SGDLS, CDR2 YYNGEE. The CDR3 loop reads CASSVEAGTVTDTQYF. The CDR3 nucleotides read TGTGCCAGCAGCGTAGAAGCGGGGACCGTCACAGATACGCAGTATTTT.

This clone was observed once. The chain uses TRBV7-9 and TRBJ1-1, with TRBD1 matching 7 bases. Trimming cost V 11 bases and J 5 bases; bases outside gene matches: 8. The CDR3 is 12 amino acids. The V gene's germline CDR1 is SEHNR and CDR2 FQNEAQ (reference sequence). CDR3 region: CAARQGGTEAFF. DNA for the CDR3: TGTGCCGCCCGGCAGGGGGGTACTGAAGCTTTCTTT.

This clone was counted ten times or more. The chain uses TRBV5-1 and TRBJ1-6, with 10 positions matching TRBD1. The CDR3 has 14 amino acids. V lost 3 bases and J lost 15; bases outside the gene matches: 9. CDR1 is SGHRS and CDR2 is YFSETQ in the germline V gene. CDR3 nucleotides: TGCGCCAGCAGCTCAGGGACAGGGGAAGGAAACCTCCACTTT. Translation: CASSSGTGEGNLHF.

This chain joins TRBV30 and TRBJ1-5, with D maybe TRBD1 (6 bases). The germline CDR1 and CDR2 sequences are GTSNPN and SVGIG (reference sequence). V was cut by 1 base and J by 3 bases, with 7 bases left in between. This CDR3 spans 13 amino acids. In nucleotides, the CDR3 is TGTGCCTGGAGTGGACAGGTCAATCAGCCCCAGCATTTT. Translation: CAWSGQVNQPQHF. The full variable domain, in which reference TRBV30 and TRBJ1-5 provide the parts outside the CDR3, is SQTIHQWPATLVQPVGSPLSLECTVEGTSNPNLYWYRQAAGRGLQLLFYSVGIGQISSEVPQNLSASRPQDRQFILSSKKLLLSDSGFYLCAWSGQVNQPQHFGDGTRLSIL.

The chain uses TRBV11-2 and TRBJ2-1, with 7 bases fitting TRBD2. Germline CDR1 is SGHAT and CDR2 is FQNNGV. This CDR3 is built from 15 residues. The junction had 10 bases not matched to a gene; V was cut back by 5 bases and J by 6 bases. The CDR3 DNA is TGTGCCAGCAGCCCTTGGGCAGGGAGGGGCAATGAGCAGTTCTTC. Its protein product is CASSPWAGRGNEQFF.

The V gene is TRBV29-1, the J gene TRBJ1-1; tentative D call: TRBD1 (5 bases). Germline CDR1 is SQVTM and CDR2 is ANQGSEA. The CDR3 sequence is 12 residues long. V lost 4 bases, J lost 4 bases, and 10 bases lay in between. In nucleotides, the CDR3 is TGCAGCGTTGTTCTGGGGCCCACTGAAGCTTTCTTT. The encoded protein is CSVVLGPTEAFF.

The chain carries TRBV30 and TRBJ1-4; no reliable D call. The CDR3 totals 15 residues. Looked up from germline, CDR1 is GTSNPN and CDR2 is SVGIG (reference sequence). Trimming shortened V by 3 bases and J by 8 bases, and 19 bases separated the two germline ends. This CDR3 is CAWRSGSYSGEKLFF. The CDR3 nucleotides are TGTGCCTGGAGGTCCGGGAGTTACAGTGGAGAAAAACTGTTTTTT.

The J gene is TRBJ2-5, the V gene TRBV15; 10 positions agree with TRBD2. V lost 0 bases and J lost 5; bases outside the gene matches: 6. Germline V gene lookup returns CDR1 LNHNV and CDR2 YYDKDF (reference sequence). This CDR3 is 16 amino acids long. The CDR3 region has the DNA TGTGCCACCAGCAGAGATGGGGCTAGCGGGGGTGAGACCCAGTACTTC. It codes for CATSRDGASGGETQYF.

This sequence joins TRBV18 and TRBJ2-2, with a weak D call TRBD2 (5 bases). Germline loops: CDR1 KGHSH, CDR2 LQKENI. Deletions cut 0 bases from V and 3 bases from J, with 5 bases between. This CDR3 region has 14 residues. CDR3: CASSPPGDTGELFF. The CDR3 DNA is TGTGCCAGCTCACCACCGGGAGACACCGGGGAGCTGTTTTTT.

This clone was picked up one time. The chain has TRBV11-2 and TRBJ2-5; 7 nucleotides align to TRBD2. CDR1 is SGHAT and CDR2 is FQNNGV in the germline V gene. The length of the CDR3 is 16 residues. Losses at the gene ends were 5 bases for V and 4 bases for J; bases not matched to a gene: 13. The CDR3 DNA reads TGTGCCAGCAGCCGCTGGGGGGGTGGGGGAGGAGAGACCCAGTACTTC. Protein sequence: CASSRWGGGGGETQYF. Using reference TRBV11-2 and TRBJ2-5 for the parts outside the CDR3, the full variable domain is EAGVAQSPRYKIIEKRQSVAFWCNPISGHATLYWYQQILGQGPKLLIQFQNNGVVDDSQLPKDRFSAERLKGVDSTLKIQPAKLEDSAVYLCASSRWGGGGGETQYFGPGTRLLVL.

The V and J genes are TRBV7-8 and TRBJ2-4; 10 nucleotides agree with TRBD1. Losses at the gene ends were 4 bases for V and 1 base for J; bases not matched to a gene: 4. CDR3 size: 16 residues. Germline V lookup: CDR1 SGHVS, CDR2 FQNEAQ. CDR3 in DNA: TGTGCCAGCAGCTGGGGACAGGGGAACGCCAAAAACATTCAGTACTTC. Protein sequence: CASSWGQGNAKNIQYF.

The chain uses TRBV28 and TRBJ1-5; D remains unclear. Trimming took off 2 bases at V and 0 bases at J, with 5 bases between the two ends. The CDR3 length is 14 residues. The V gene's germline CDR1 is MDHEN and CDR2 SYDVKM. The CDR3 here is CASSLVGSNQPQHF. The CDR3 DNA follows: TGTGCCAGCAGTTTAGTCGGTAGCAATCAGCCCCAGCATTTT.

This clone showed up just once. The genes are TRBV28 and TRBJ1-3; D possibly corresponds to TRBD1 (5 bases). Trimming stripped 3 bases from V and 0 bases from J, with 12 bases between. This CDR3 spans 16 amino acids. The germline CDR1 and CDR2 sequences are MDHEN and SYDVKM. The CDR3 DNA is TGTGCCAGCAGTTTCCTGACAGAACTCTCTGGAAACACCATATATTTT. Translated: CASSFLTELSGNTIYF. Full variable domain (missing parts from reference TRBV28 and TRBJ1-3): DVKVTQSSRYLVKRTGEKVFLECVQDMDHENMFWYRQDPGLGLRLIYFSYDVKMKEKGDIPEGYSVSREKKERFSLILESASTNQTSMYLCASSFLTELSGNTIYFGEGSWLTVV.

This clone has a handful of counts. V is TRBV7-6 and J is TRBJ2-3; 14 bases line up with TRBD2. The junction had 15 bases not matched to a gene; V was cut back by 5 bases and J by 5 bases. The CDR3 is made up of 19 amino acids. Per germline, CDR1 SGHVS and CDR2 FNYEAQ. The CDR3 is CASSPGLAGERPARDTQYF. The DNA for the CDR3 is TGTGCCAGCAGCCCGGGACTAGCGGGAGAAAGACCCGCACGAGATACGCAGTATTTT.

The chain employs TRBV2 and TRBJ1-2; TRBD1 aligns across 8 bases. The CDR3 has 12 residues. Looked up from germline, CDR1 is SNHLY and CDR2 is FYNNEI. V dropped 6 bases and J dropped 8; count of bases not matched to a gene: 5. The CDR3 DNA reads TGTGCCAGCAGGCCGGACAGGGACGGCTACACCTTC. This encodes CASRPDRDGYTF.